Listed below are T cell receptor beta chains from one sample, sequenced in a study of Graves' ophthalmopathy and Graves' hyperthyroidism. MiXCR was run by TCRdb on the multiplex PCR reads, yielding one entry per CDR3 protein. This sample carries about 740,000 distinct CDR3 sequences, 35% to 50% of them seen once, and the ten largest clones take less than 55%. Sequenced: peripheral blood. The source of these receptors is an adult man with Graves' ophthalmopathy. Both conserved end residues are part of each CDR3. D genes are given only for firm matches. Not all rows give a size; the values are once, few, many and, for expanded clones, a class.

V gene	clone size	J gene	D gene	CDR3 protein	CDR3 DNA
TRBV25-1	NA	TRBJ1-2	TRBD1	CAGSRQGNAYGYTF	TGTGCCGGCAGCCGACAGGGGAATGCCTATGGCTACACCTTC
TRBV7-2	few	TRBJ2-7	NA	CASTLLGQPYF	TGTGCCAGCACCTTACTAGGACAGCCATACTTC
TRBV20-1	many	TRBJ2-5	TRBD1	CSARDHQGAEETQYF	TGCAGTGCTAGAGATCATCAGGGGGCGGAGGAGACCCAGTACTTC
TRBV5-1	NA	TRBJ1-2	NA	CASIIGRAGYTF	TGCGCCAGCATCATAGGCAGGGCAGGCTACACCTTC
TRBV24-1	NA	TRBJ2-5	TRBD1	CATSGSAAQGEETQYF	TGTGCCACCAGTGGTTCTGCAGCCCAGGGGGAAGAGACCCAGTACTTC
TRBV5-5	NA	TRBJ2-2	NA	CASSLYPADYTGELFF	TGTGCCAGCAGCTTGTACCCAGCAGATTACACCGGGGAGCTGTTTTTT
TRBV25-1	few	TRBJ2-2	NA	CASSAWEELFF	TGTGCCAGCAGCGCCTGGGAGGAGCTGTTTTTT
TRBV7-3	NA	TRBJ2-5	TRBD2	CATSRGSGGETQYF	TGTGCCACCAGTCGCGGGAGTGGGGGAGAGACCCAGTACTTC
TRBV10-3	NA	TRBJ1-3	TRBD1	CAIRAQGAVNTIYF	TGTGCCATCAGGGCGCAGGGGGCTGTTAACACCATATATTTT
TRBV7-9	NA	TRBJ2-2	NA	CASSQGPGWGTGELFF	TGCGCCAGCAGCCAAGGACCAGGCTGGGGGACCGGGGAGCTGTTTTTT
TRBV15	many	TRBJ1-1	TRBD1	CATSREGQPTTEAFF	TGTGCCACCAGCAGAGAGGGACAGCCCACCACTGAAGCTTTCTTT
TRBV6-6	many	TRBJ2-7	TRBD1	CASSYGGTGSYEQYF	TGTGCCAGCAGTTACGGTGGGACAGGATCCTACGAGCAGTACTTC
TRBV11-1	NA	TRBJ2-7	TRBD1	CASSPSNRGRNEQYF	TGTGCCAGCTCACCATCCAACAGGGGGAGAAACGAGCAGTACTTC
TRBV7-2	once	TRBJ1-2	NA	CASSIGFGTSYGYTF	TGTGCCAGTAGTATCGGTTTCGGGACCAGCTATGGCTACACCTTC
TRBV29-1	NA	TRBJ1-4	TRBD1	CSVGTGDFGKLFF	TGCAGCGTGGGGACAGGGGATTTTGGAAAACTGTTTTTT
TRBV12-3/TRBV12-4	NA	TRBJ2-5	TRBD1	CASKDREEETQYF	TGTGCCAGCAAGGACAGGGAGGAAGAGACCCAGTACTTC
TRBV10-3	NA	TRBJ2-7	TRBD2	CAISGGLAGAQRWEQYF	TGTGCCATAAGTGGGGGACTAGCGGGAGCCCAACGGTGGGAGCAGTACTTC
TRBV12-3/TRBV12-4	few	TRBJ1-4	NA	CASSPRRGYEKLFF	TGTGCCAGCAGTCCCAGGAGGGGTTATGAAAAACTGTTTTTT
TRBV9	NA	TRBJ1-2	TRBD1	CASSLRTGTNYGYTF	TGTGCCAGCAGCTTAAGGACAGGCACTAACTATGGCTACACCTTC
TRBV2	NA	TRBJ1-4	TRBD1	CASSGQGGVEKLFF	TGTGCCAGCAGTGGCCAGGGGGGAGTTGAAAAACTGTTTTTT
TRBV25-1	few	TRBJ2-7	NA	CASGTFSYEQYF	TGTGCCAGCGGGACCTTCTCCTACGAGCAGTACTTC
TRBV7-9	NA	TRBJ2-7	NA	CASSLLGGSSYEQYF	TGTGCCAGCAGCCTCCTTGGGGGGAGCTCCTACGAGCAGTACTTC
TRBV10-3	many	TRBJ1-1	NA	CAISSGRTKAFF	TGTGCCATCAGTTCAGGACGGACGAAAGCTTTCTTT
TRBV5-5	few	TRBJ1-1	NA	CASSLFYQLNTEAFF	TGTGCCAGCAGCTTGTTTTATCAGTTGAACACTGAAGCTTTCTTT
TRBV2	NA	TRBJ1-2	TRBD1	CASRLAGTVKGDYGYTF	TGTGCCAGCAGGCTAGCCGGGACAGTCAAAGGGGACTATGGCTACACCTTC
TRBV20-1	NA	TRBJ2-7	NA	CSAPPQGQRPYYEQYF	TGCAGTGCTCCCCCCCAAGGACAACGGCCCTACTACGAGCAGTACTTC
TRBV7-2	many	TRBJ2-7	NA	CASSFGGAYEQYF	TGTGCCAGCAGCTTCGGCGGAGCCTACGAGCAGTACTTC
TRBV10-3	NA	TRBJ2-7	TRBD1	CASSRTGNYGQYF	TGTGCCAGCAGTCGGACAGGGAACTACGGGCAGTACTTC
TRBV25-1	few	TRBJ2-7	TRBD2	CASVEWGGYEQYF	TGTGCCAGCGTTGAATGGGGGGGCTACGAGCAGTACTTC
TRBV24-1	NA	TRBJ2-6	NA	CATSYAPNREGSGANVLTF	TGTGCCACCAGTTACGCACCAAACAGGGAAGGTTCAGGGGCCAACGTCCTGACTTTC
TRBV11-2	NA	TRBJ2-5	NA	CASSLAGVNQETQYF	TGTGCCAGCAGCTTAGCGGGGGTGAACCAAGAGACCCAGTACTTC
TRBV11-2	NA	TRBJ1-1	NA	CASYPTLGASGTEAFF	TGTGCCAGCTACCCTACCCTCGGGGCGAGTGGGACTGAAGCTTTCTTT
TRBV11-1	NA	TRBJ2-6	TRBD2	CASSLEASGGTSPGANVLTF	TGTGCCAGCAGCTTAGAAGCTAGCGGGGGGACGTCCCCTGGGGCCAACGTCCTGACTTTC
TRBV7-8	NA	TRBJ1-5	NA	CASSRREVGTQHF	TGTGCCAGCAGCCGACGGGAGGTAGGGACCCAGCATTTT
TRBV6-6	NA	TRBJ2-3	TRBD1	CASSEGQGRTQYF	TGTGCCAGCAGTGAAGGACAGGGGCGGACGCAGTATTTT
TRBV19	many	TRBJ2-7	TRBD2	CASRAGGNEQYF	TGTGCCAGCCGGGCGGGAGGGAACGAGCAGTACTTC
TRBV20-1	NA	TRBJ2-5	NA	CSASYGWGAETQYF	TGCAGTGCTAGTTATGGGTGGGGGGCGGAGACCCAGTACTTC
TRBV19	many	TRBJ1-5	TRBD1	CASSPWTGNSANQPQHF	TGTGCCAGTAGTCCATGGACAGGGAATAGTGCAAATCAGCCCCAGCATTTT
TRBV7-6	NA	TRBJ2-2	NA	CASSSQVGFGTGELFF	TGTGCCAGCAGCTCGCAAGTGGGGTTCGGAACCGGGGAGCTGTTTTTT
TRBV6-5	NA	TRBJ2-5	NA	CASSLQAWETQYF	TGTGCCAGCAGCTTACAGGCTTGGGAGACCCAGTACTTC
TRBV10-3	once	TRBJ1-2	NA	CAISESPGPANYGYTF	TGTGCCATCAGTGAGTCCCCGGGCCCTGCTAACTATGGCTACACCTTC
TRBV6-5	few	TRBJ1-5	NA	CASRQGTMNQPQHF	TGTGCCAGCAGACAGGGTACGATGAATCAGCCCCAGCATTTT
TRBV29-1	NA	TRBJ2-3	TRBD2	CSVRTSGGRTDTQYF	TGCAGCGTGCGGACTAGCGGGGGCAGAACAGATACGCAGTATTTT